This T cell receptor (beta chain) was sequenced during a study of control samples from healthy donors and cancer patients. V gave up 4 bases and J gave up 3 bases; unmatched junction bases: 9. Germline CDR1 SGHNT, CDR2 YENEEA. This CDR3 comprises 17 residues. Sequencing was performed with immunoSEQ multiplex PCR; in TCRdb, only in-frame clones are kept and a portion is missing. Here the sample spans around 50,000 clones, around nine tenths being singletons. The chain has TRBV11-3 and TRBJ2-2, with 9 bases lining up with TRBD1. The sequencing input was PBMCs. This clonotype originated in a man aged 40-49 years with colorectal cancer. CDR3 DNA sequence: TGTGCCAGCAGCTCCCCGGACAGGGGAGGGGACACCGGGGAGCTGTTTTTT. This encodes CASSSPDRGGDTGELFF.